Below, 4 T cell receptor beta chains from the same sample are listed, as sequenced in a study of CD8+ T cells in alopecia areata. Extracted from the samples, RNA was reverse transcribed into cDNA to serve as the sequencing template. Repertoires were generated with immunoSEQ multiplex PCR, while TCRdb's copy carries only in-frame clones and drops some. The table lists some 240,000 clones, around 57% of them singletons, with roughly 1.6% in the top ten. Treatment in this sample: oral pan-JAK inhibitor, 5-10 mg twice daily. The sequences come from CD4+ T cells sorted from blood, collected at week 4, from a patient treated with tofacitinib. The receptors shown here come from a human donor with alopecia areata.

The rearrangement uses TRBV29-1 and TRBJ2-4, with 10 positions matching TRBD1. The ends lost 5 bases at V and 7 bases at J; junction bases unmatched: 8. The CDR3 has 14 residues. Germline V gene data show CDR1 as SQVTM and CDR2 as ANQGSEA. The DNA of the CDR3 is TGCAGCGTTTTTCGACAGGGGGCTGGGAACATTCAGTACTTC. This encodes CSVFRQGAGNIQYF.

This clone was counted ten times or more. The chain uses TRBV18 and TRBJ1-4, with 7 bases fitting TRBD1. Germline V lookup: CDR1 KGHSH, CDR2 LQKENI. V lost 2 bases to trimming and J lost 8 bases; unmatched junction nucleotides: 8. The CDR3 extends over 15 amino acids. CDR3 DNA: TGTGCCAGCTCACCAAGGGGACAGTCGAGAGAAAAACTGTTTTTT. As protein: CASSPRGQSREKLFF.

This chain links TRBV5-1 with TRBJ2-2, with TRBD1 matching over 8 bases. The V and J ends lost 7 bases and 2 bases, in that order; junction bases with no gene match: 10. The CDR3 runs to 16 residues. Germline CDR1 and CDR2: SGHRS and YFSETQ. CDR3 sequence reads: CASFVGTGANTGELFF. The CDR3 region has the DNA TGCGCCAGCTTTGTCGGGACAGGAGCCAACACCGGGGAGCTGTTTTTT.

As regards this clone: This sample also contains other DNA sequences that code for the same CDR3. This rearrangement joins TRBV9 to TRBJ2-7; D remains ambiguous. Trimming left V 2 bases short and J 0 bases short, with 9 bases between. The CDR3 consists of 14 residues. Germline CDR1 reads SGDLS; CDR2 reads YYNGEE. CDR3 DNA: TGTGCCAGCAGCGTCGGTGGATCCTCCTACGAGCAGTACTTC. Protein: CASSVGGSSYEQYF.